Sequencing of this T cell receptor beta chain was carried out in a study of monozygotic twins with inflammatory bowel disease (dated by TCRdb to between 2019 and 2020). As for the study more broadly: In total, roughly 30 monozygotic twin pairs made up the full study: 19 Danish pairs, all IBD-discordant, plus nine German pairs, of which four were IBD-concordant and five were IBD-discordant. Each individual had, on average, about 151 000 unique TCRalpha sequences and 181 000 unique TCRbeta sequences available for analysis. Disease-associated traits were sought mainly through comparisons between IBD patients and their genetically identical healthy co-twins within discordant pairs. What the work shows at the level of the full study, not this receptor alone: The results gave no support for a single strong signal or clonotype linked to IBD. Because patients received different immunosuppressive treatments, the repertoires may have picked up extra background noise and variability between individuals. Measured by the inverse Simpson index, TCRbeta repertoire diversity was lower in IBD patients than in their healthy co-twins. The analysis was unable to tell different T cell subtypes apart. Repertoire similarity did not differ between concordant and discordant twins, which could be due to limited statistical power. Compared with healthy twins, IBD patients had fewer clonotypes in common with other individuals, a difference most pronounced in patients showing signs of disease activity.

On this clonotype: What this receptor recognizes is not known.

From each donor, a roughly 2.5 ml peripheral blood sample was collected into PAXgene tubes and kept at -80 degrees C. Without T cell sorting, total RNA was isolated from whole blood using the PAXgene blood miRNA kit on an automated QIAcube. Peripheral blood from monozygotic twin pairs concordant or discordant for inflammatory bowel disease was subjected to deep TCRalpha and TCRbeta repertoire profiling with unique molecular barcoding. Smoking habits were recorded for all twin pairs, with individuals classified as current, former or never smokers. Its CDR3 holds 11 amino acids, cysteine through phenylalanine. No DNA is recorded. Receptors were amplified or captured by 5' RACE. The input for every TCR library was 3,500 to 4,000 ng of total RNA. cDNA was synthesized with SMARTScribe reverse transcriptase in eight separate reactions per sample. During cDNA synthesis, template switching was used to introduce unique molecular identifiers that contained a 6-nucleotide sample barcode. Amplification of TCRalpha and TCRbeta cDNA involved two nested PCRs of about 15 and 9 cycles, and each PCR was followed by bead purification. Before amplification, the cDNA was treated with uracil DNA-glycosylase and purified using the QIAquick PCR purification kit. The second PCR was the step at which Illumina TruSeq-compatible adapters and sample-specific barcodes were added. Library quality and concentration were assessed using TapeStation and Qubit, and approximately 5 ng of each library was pooled. The pooled libraries were sequenced with 2 x 100 bp reads and custom sequencing primers on an Illumina HiSeq2500 single-index Rapid Run. As for how the authors treated the data: MiGEC version 1.2.6 was used for UMI-based consensus assembly to correct PCR and sequencing errors. MiXCR version 2.1.1 was used to carry out V(D)J alignment, clonotype assembly and CDR3 extraction. To normalise gene usage, clonotype sharing and MAIT/NKT TCR abundance, the top 1000, 10 000 and 20 000 clonotypes in each sample were analysed. Diversity was computed as the inverse Simpson index with the vegan R package after downsampling to 27 000 UMIs. Paired Mann-Whitney U tests were applied to discordant twin pairs, with Benjamini-Hochberg correction for multiple testing. TCRdb reprocessed the reads into one record per CDR3 protein sequence, lacking DNA. TCRdb's processing, not the authors' own work, is the source of the V and J calls. Per the sample table, the count is about 450,000 distinct CDR3 sequences. The top ten clones comprise 2% to 3% of the sample.

Rearrangement joined TRBV12-3 or TRBV12-4 to TRBJ2-7. The sequencing sample was made of blood. The receptor was isolated from a human donor with ulcerative colitis or Crohn's disease, or a healthy co-twin of an affected twin (not recorded which). The CDR3 has the sequence CASSSGSREYF.